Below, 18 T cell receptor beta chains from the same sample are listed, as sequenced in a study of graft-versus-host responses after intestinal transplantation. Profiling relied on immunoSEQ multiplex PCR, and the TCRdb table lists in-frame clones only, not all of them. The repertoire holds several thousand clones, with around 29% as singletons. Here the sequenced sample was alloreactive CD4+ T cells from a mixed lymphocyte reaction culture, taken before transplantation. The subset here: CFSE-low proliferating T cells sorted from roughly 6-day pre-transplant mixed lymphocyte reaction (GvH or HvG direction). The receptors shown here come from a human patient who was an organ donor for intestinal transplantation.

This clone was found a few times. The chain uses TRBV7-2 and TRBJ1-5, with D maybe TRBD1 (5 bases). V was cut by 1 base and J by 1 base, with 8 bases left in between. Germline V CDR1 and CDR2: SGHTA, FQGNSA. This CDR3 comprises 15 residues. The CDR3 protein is CASSLGGTSNQPQHF. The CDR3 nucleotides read TGTGCCAGCAGCTTAGGAGGGACGAGCAATCAGCCCCAGCATTTT.

CDR3 DNA sequence: TGTGCCAGCAGGCGGGCAGGGGGCACTCAGCCCCAGCATTTT. Amino acid sequence: CASRRAGGTQPQHF. The chain joins TRBV6-5 to TRBJ1-5, with TRBD1 matching over 8 bases. The germline V gene encodes CDR1 MNHEY and CDR2 SVGAGI. Trimming removed 6 bases from V and 6 bases from J; junction bases left unmatched: 7. CDR3 length: 14 amino acids.

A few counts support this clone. CDR3 nucleotides: TGCAGCGTTTTCCCAGCGGGAGGGAACGAGCAGTACTTC. It encodes CSVFPAGGNEQYF. The chain has TRBV29-1 and TRBJ2-7; 10 bases line up with TRBD2. The V gene end was trimmed by 5 bases and the J gene end by 5 bases; junction bases not matched to a gene: 6. Germline CDR1 reads SQVTM; CDR2 reads ANQGSEA. This CDR3 has 13 residues.

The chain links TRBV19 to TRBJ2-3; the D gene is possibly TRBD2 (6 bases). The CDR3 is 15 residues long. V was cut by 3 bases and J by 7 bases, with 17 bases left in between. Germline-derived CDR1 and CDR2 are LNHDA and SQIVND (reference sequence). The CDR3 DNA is TGTGCCAGTAGTATGGAGGGAAGCTCCTCCAATACGCAGTATTTT. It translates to CASSMEGSSSNTQYF.

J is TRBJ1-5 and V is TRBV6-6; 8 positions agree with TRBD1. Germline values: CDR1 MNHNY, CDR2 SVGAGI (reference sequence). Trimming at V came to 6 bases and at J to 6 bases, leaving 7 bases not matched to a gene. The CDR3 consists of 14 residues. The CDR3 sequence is CASRRAGGTQPQHF. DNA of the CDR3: TGTGCCAGCAGGCGGGCAGGGGGCACTCAGCCCCAGCATTTT.

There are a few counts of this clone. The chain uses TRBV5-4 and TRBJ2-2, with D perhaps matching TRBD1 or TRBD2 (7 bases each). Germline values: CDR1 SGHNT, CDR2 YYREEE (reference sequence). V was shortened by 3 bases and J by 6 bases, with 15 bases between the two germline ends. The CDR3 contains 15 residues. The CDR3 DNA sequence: TGTGCCAGCAGCTCAGGGGGGGGCCGGCCCGGGGAGCTGTTTTTT. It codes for CASSSGGGRPGELFF.

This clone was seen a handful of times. CDR3 DNA: TGCGCCAGCAGCTTCGGGGATACAAGTAATCAGCCCCAGCATTTT. Translation: CASSFGDTSNQPQHF. V usage is TRBV5-1 and J usage is TRBJ1-5; the D is unclear. This CDR3 has 15 residues. Per the germline V gene, CDR1 is SGHRS and CDR2 is YFSETQ. Trimming took off 2 bases at V and 4 bases at J, with 13 bases between the two ends.

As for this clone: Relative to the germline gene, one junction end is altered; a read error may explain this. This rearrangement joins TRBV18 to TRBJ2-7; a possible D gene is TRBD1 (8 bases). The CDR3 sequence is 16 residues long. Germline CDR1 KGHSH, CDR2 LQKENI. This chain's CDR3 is CARSSLKTGEGYEQYF. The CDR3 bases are TGTGCCCGCTCATCCCTCAAGACAGGGGAGGGCTACGAGCAGTACTTC.

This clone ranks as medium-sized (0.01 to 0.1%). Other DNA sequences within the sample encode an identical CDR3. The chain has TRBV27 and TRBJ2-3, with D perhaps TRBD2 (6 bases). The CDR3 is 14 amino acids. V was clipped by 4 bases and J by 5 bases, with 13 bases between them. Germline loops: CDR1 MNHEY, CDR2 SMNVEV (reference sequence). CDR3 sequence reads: CASSWTGAEDTQYF. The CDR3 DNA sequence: TGTGCCAGCAGTTGGACGGGAGCGGAAGATACGCAGTATTTT.

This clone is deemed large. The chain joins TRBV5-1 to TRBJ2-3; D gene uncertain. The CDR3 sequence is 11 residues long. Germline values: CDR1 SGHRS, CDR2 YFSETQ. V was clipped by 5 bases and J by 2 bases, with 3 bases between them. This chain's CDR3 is CASSNTDTQYF. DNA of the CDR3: TGCGCCAGCAGTAACACAGATACGCAGTATTTT. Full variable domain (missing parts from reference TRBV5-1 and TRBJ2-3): KAGVTQTPRYLIKTRGQQVTLSCSPISGHRSVSWYQQTPGQGLQFLFEYFSETQRNKGNFPGRFSGRQFSNSRSEMNVSTLELGDSALYLCASSNTDTQYFGPGTRLTVL.

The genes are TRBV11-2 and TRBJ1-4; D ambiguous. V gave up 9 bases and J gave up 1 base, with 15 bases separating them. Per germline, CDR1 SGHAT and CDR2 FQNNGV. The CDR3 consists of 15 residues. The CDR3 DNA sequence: TGTGCCAGTCAACACCCTCAGAAAACTAATGAAAAACTGTTTTTT. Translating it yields CASQHPQKTNEKLFF. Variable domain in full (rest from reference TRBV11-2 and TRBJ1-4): EAGVAQSPRYKIIEKRQSVAFWCNPISGHATLYWYQQILGQGPKLLIQFQNNGVVDDSQLPKDRFSAERLKGVDSTLKIQPAKLEDSAVYLCASQHPQKTNEKLFFGSGTQLSVL.

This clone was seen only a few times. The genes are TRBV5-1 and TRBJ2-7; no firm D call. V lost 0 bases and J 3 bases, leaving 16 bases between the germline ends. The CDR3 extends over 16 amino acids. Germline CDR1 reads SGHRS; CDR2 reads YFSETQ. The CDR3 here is CASSLGGFRRGYEQYF. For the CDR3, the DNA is TGCGCCAGCAGCTTGGGTGGCTTCCGGCGTGGCTACGAGCAGTACTTC.

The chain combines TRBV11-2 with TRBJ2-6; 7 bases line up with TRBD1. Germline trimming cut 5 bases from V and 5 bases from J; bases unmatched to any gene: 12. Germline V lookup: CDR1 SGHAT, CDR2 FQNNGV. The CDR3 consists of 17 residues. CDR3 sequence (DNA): TGTGCCAGCAGCACTAGGGACAGTCTAAGAAGGGCCAACGTCCTGACTTTC. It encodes CASSTRDSLRRANVLTF.

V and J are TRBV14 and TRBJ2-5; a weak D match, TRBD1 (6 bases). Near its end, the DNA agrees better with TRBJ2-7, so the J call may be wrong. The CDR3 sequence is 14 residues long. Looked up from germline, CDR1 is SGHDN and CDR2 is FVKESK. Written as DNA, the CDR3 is TGTGCCAGCAGCCACCCCCCGACAGGCTACGAGCAGTACTTC. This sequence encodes CASSHPPTGYEQYF.

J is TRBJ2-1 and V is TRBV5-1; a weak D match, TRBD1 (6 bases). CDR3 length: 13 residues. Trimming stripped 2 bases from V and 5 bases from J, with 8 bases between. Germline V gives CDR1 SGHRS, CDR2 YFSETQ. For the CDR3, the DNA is TGCGCCAGCAGCTTTACAGGGCACAATGAGCAGTTCTTC. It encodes CASSFTGHNEQFF.

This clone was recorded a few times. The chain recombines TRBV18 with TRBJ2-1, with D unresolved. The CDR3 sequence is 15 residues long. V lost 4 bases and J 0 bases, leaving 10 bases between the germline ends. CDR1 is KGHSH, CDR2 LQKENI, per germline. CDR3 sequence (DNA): TGTGCCAGCTCACTAGTAGACCTCTCCTACAATGAGCAGTTCTTC. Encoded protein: CASSLVDLSYNEQFF.

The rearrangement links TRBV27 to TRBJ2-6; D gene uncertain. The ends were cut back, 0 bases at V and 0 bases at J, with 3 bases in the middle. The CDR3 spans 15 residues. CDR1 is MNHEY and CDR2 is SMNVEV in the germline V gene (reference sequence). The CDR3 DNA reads TGTGCCAGCAGTTTATCCCACTCTGGGGCCAACGTCCTGACTTTC. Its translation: CASSLSHSGANVLTF.

This CDR3 reads CASSLSGETLRTSGRARTDTQYF. In nucleotides, the CDR3 is TGTGCCAGTAGTCTTAGCGGGGAGACACTAAGGACTAGCGGGAGGGCCCGGACAGATACGCAGTATTTT. The rearrangement links TRBV19 to TRBJ2-3; 15 bases map to TRBD2. Germline lookup yields CDR1 LNHDA and CDR2 SQIVND (reference sequence). The trim removed 5 bases at V and 3 bases at J, leaving 24 bases unmatched. The CDR3 extends over 23 amino acids.